A selection of T cell receptor beta chains follows, all from one sample in a study of cytomegalovirus exposure and HLA in healthy donors. Some clones are missing from TCRdb's copy, which holds only in-frame ones; the method was immunoSEQ multiplex PCR. The data show approximately 180,000 clones, 70% to 90% seen once. The material sequenced was PBMCs. All receptors derive from a girl aged 5 to 17 in good health and CMV-seropositive. Each CDR3 is given with its conserved first and last residue. Each record gives: V gene, J gene, clone size, D gene, CDR3 length, CDR3 DNA, CDR3 protein. The D gene is left open where the match is weak. Clone size is shown for a subset of rows, as once, few, many or a class of expanded clone.

v_call: TRBV27; j_call: TRBJ1-1; clone_size: once; d_call: NA; cdr3_length: 13; cdr3_nt: TGTGCCAGCAGTCTAAGGGCGGGAGGGAAAGCTTTCTTT; cdr3_aa: CASSLRAGGKAFF
v_call: TRBV29-1; j_call: TRBJ1-2; clone_size: NA; d_call: NA; cdr3_length: 13; cdr3_nt: TGCAGCGTTGAAGGTACAGCTGTCTATGGCTACACCTTC; cdr3_aa: CSVEGTAVYGYTF
v_call: TRBV30; j_call: TRBJ2-7; clone_size: few; d_call: TRBD1; cdr3_length: 11; cdr3_nt: TGTGCCTGGAGTGTAGGGACAGGGCAGTACTTC; cdr3_aa: CAWSVGTGQYF
v_call: TRBV29-1; j_call: TRBJ2-7; clone_size: NA; d_call: TRBD2; cdr3_length: 14; cdr3_nt: TGCAGCGTCGGCCTAGCGGGGGGCTCCTACGAGCAGTACTTC; cdr3_aa: CSVGLAGGSYEQYF
v_call: TRBV25-1; j_call: TRBJ2-5; clone_size: NA; d_call: TRBD2; cdr3_length: 15; cdr3_nt: TGTGCCAGCAGTGAATCTAGCGGGGTGCAAGAGACCCAGTACTTC; cdr3_aa: CASSESSGVQETQYF
v_call: TRBV27; j_call: TRBJ1-4; clone_size: NA; d_call: TRBD1; cdr3_length: 15; cdr3_nt: TGTGCCAGCAGTCCCCACATTGCAGGGGGGGAAAAACTGTTTTTT; cdr3_aa: CASSPHIAGGEKLFF
v_call: TRBV15; j_call: TRBJ2-7; clone_size: NA; d_call: NA; cdr3_length: 15; cdr3_nt: TGTGCCACCAGCAGAGATCGCGGACACCTTTACGAGCAGTACTTC; cdr3_aa: CATSRDRGHLYEQYF
v_call: TRBV9; j_call: TRBJ2-7; clone_size: NA; d_call: TRBD1; cdr3_length: 15; cdr3_nt: TGTGCCAGCAGCGAAGGACAGGGGGAGATCTACGAGCAGTACTTC; cdr3_aa: CASSEGQGEIYEQYF
v_call: TRBV7-9; j_call: TRBJ2-5; clone_size: NA; d_call: TRBD2; cdr3_length: 15; cdr3_nt: TGTGCCAGCAGCTCCTTCGCGGGGGGAGAAGAGACCCAGTACTTC; cdr3_aa: CASSSFAGGEETQYF
v_call: TRBV11-2; j_call: TRBJ1-4; clone_size: few; d_call: TRBD1; cdr3_length: 17; cdr3_nt: TGTGCCAGCAGCTTAGATGGGACAGGCGCAACTAATGAAAAACTGTTTTTT; cdr3_aa: CASSLDGTGATNEKLFF
v_call: TRBV19; j_call: TRBJ1-4; clone_size: NA; d_call: NA; cdr3_length: 16; cdr3_nt: TGTGCCAGTAGTACTCGGACTCCTGCAACTAATGAAAAACTGTTTTTT; cdr3_aa: CASSTRTPATNEKLFF
v_call: TRBV5-1; j_call: TRBJ2-1; clone_size: NA; d_call: TRBD2; cdr3_length: 19; cdr3_nt: TGCGCCAGCAGCTTTGGACTAGCGGGGGGACTGAGCTCCTACAATGAGCAGTTCTTC; cdr3_aa: CASSFGLAGGLSSYNEQFF
v_call: TRBV5-6; j_call: TRBJ1-1; clone_size: NA; d_call: TRBD1; cdr3_length: 14; cdr3_nt: TGTGCCAGCAGCCTTGACAGGGGCGGGACTGAAGCTTTCTTT; cdr3_aa: CASSLDRGGTEAFF
v_call: TRBV5-1; j_call: TRBJ2-1; clone_size: NA; d_call: NA; cdr3_length: 12; cdr3_nt: TGCGCCAGCAATAGTCAGGGGAATGAGCAGTTCTTC; cdr3_aa: CASNSQGNEQFF
v_call: TRBV18; j_call: TRBJ1-1; clone_size: NA; d_call: NA; cdr3_length: 14; cdr3_nt: TGTGCCAGCTCACCACCACAGGGGAACACTGAAGCTTTCTTT; cdr3_aa: CASSPPQGNTEAFF
v_call: TRBV7-3; j_call: TRBJ2-2; clone_size: NA; d_call: NA; cdr3_length: 11; cdr3_nt: TGTGCCAGCAGTCTCACCGGGGAGCTGTTTTTT; cdr3_aa: CASSLTGELFF
v_call: TRBV19; j_call: TRBJ2-1; clone_size: NA; d_call: TRBD2; cdr3_length: 15; cdr3_nt: TGTGCCAGTAGTATAAGTAGGACTAGCGGAGATGAGCAGTTCTTC; cdr3_aa: CASSISRTSGDEQFF
v_call: TRBV6-5; j_call: TRBJ1-6; clone_size: few; d_call: TRBD1; cdr3_length: 15; cdr3_nt: TGTGCCAGCAGCGCCCGGGACAGGGGGATTTCACCCCTCCACTTT; cdr3_aa: CASSARDRGISPLHF
v_call: TRBV6-4; j_call: TRBJ2-1; clone_size: few; d_call: TRBD2; cdr3_length: 15; cdr3_nt: TGTGCCAGCAGTCGGAGCGGGGGGGCCAACAATGAGCAGTTCTTC; cdr3_aa: CASSRSGGANNEQFF
v_call: TRBV5-4; j_call: TRBJ2-7; clone_size: NA; d_call: TRBD2; cdr3_length: 18; cdr3_nt: TGTGCCAGCAGCTTGGGGACTAGCGGGGGGGCGATTGGGGACGAGCAGTACTTC; cdr3_aa: CASSLGTSGGAIGDEQYF
v_call: TRBV7-8; j_call: TRBJ2-1; clone_size: NA; d_call: TRBD2; cdr3_length: 16; cdr3_nt: TGTGCCAGCAGCCCGTTGGCGGGGGGGCCCTACAATGAGCAGTTCTTC; cdr3_aa: CASSPLAGGPYNEQFF
v_call: TRBV5-5; j_call: TRBJ2-2; clone_size: NA; d_call: NA; cdr3_length: 18; cdr3_nt: TGTGCCAGCTCCAGGGAGGGACAACTAATCGCGAACACCGGGGAGCTGTTTTTT; cdr3_aa: CASSREGQLIANTGELFF
v_call: TRBV19; j_call: TRBJ2-7; clone_size: once; d_call: NA; cdr3_length: 12; cdr3_nt: TGTGCCAGTAGTATTAGCTCCGACGAGCAGTACTTC; cdr3_aa: CASSISSDEQYF
v_call: TRBV5-4; j_call: TRBJ1-2; clone_size: NA; d_call: NA; cdr3_length: 14; cdr3_nt: TGTGCCAGCAGCTCGGGACTAGACTTCTATGGCTACACCTTC; cdr3_aa: CASSSGLDFYGYTF
v_call: TRBV5-4; j_call: TRBJ2-2; clone_size: NA; d_call: TRBD2; cdr3_length: 15; cdr3_nt: TGTGCCAGCAGCTTGGGCGGGGGGTACACCGGGGAGCTGTTTTTT; cdr3_aa: CASSLGGGYTGELFF
v_call: TRBV19; j_call: TRBJ1-5; clone_size: once; d_call: NA; cdr3_length: 14; cdr3_nt: TGTGCCAGTAGTGTACGAGGGCGTGAGCAGCCCCAGCATTTT; cdr3_aa: CASSVRGREQPQHF
v_call: TRBV6-1; j_call: TRBJ2-7; clone_size: NA; d_call: TRBD2; cdr3_length: 15; cdr3_nt: TGTGCCAGCAGTTTGGCTAGCGGGGGGGCCCACGAGCAGTACTTC; cdr3_aa: CASSLASGGAHEQYF
v_call: TRBV4-1; j_call: TRBJ2-1; clone_size: NA; d_call: TRBD2; cdr3_length: 12; cdr3_nt: TGCGCCAGCACTTCCTGGGAGGGGTCCCCGTTCTTC; cdr3_aa: CASTSWEGSPFF
v_call: TRBV7-2; j_call: TRBJ2-7; clone_size: NA; d_call: TRBD1; cdr3_length: 17; cdr3_nt: TGTGCCAGCAGCTTAGGCCTCCCGGGACAGGGGTCCTACGAGCAGTACTTC; cdr3_aa: CASSLGLPGQGSYEQYF
v_call: TRBV18; j_call: TRBJ1-3; clone_size: NA; d_call: NA; cdr3_length: 12; cdr3_nt: TGTGCCAGCGGGGACTTTGGAAACACCATATATTTT; cdr3_aa: CASGDFGNTIYF
v_call: TRBV6-1; j_call: TRBJ1-5; clone_size: NA; d_call: TRBD1; cdr3_length: 15; cdr3_nt: TGTGCCAGCAAATCGGAGACAGGGGGCGGGCAGCCCCAGCATTTT; cdr3_aa: CASKSETGGGQPQHF
v_call: TRBV12-5; j_call: TRBJ2-5; clone_size: NA; d_call: NA; cdr3_length: 16; cdr3_nt: TGTGCTAGTGGTTTGGTACGAGGGTCCAGTGCAGAGACCCAGTACTTC; cdr3_aa: CASGLVRGSSAETQYF
v_call: TRBV19; j_call: TRBJ2-5; clone_size: once; d_call: NA; cdr3_length: 10; cdr3_nt: TGTGCCAGTAGTCAGGAGACCCAGTACTTC; cdr3_aa: CASSQETQYF
v_call: TRBV6-4; j_call: TRBJ2-2; clone_size: NA; d_call: TRBD2; cdr3_length: 14; cdr3_nt: TGTGCCAGCTCCGCCGGGACTAGCCCCGGGGAGCTGTTTTTT; cdr3_aa: CASSAGTSPGELFF
v_call: TRBV12-5; j_call: TRBJ2-5; clone_size: NA; d_call: NA; cdr3_length: 13; cdr3_nt: TGTGCTAGTGGTTCCGCCCGGGGAGAGACCCAGTACTTC; cdr3_aa: CASGSARGETQYF
v_call: TRBV7-2; j_call: TRBJ2-7; clone_size: NA; d_call: NA; cdr3_length: 16; cdr3_nt: TGTGCCAGCAGCAGACGGGGCGGGACCGCGTCCTACGAGCAGTACTTC; cdr3_aa: CASSRRGGTASYEQYF
v_call: TRBV6-1; j_call: TRBJ1-2; clone_size: NA; d_call: NA; cdr3_length: 14; cdr3_nt: TGTGCCAGCAGTGAATCTAGAGGGGGTTTGCGCTACACCTTC; cdr3_aa: CASSESRGGLRYTF
v_call: TRBV9; j_call: TRBJ2-1; clone_size: NA; d_call: TRBD2; cdr3_length: 14; cdr3_nt: TGTGCCAGCAGCGTAGGTGCTAGCGGCAATGAGCAGTTCTTC; cdr3_aa: CASSVGASGNEQFF
v_call: TRBV15; j_call: TRBJ1-2; clone_size: once; d_call: NA; cdr3_length: 13; cdr3_nt: TGTGCCACCAGCGGCTCGGGGGGGGGTGGCTACACCTTC; cdr3_aa: CATSGSGGGGYTF
v_call: TRBV27; j_call: TRBJ1-4; clone_size: NA; d_call: NA; cdr3_length: 13; cdr3_nt: TGTGCCACCCGGTACGGGACTGATGAAAAACTGTTTTTT; cdr3_aa: CATRYGTDEKLFF
v_call: TRBV7-9; j_call: TRBJ1-6; clone_size: NA; d_call: TRBD1; cdr3_length: 14; cdr3_nt: TGTGCCAGCAGCCCGGGACAGATAAATTCACCCCTCCACTTT; cdr3_aa: CASSPGQINSPLHF
v_call: TRBV9; j_call: TRBJ2-1; clone_size: NA; d_call: TRBD2; cdr3_length: 18; cdr3_nt: TGTGCCAGCAGCCCCTCGACTAGCGGGGGAGGCCCTTACAATGAGCAGTTCTTC; cdr3_aa: CASSPSTSGGGPYNEQFF